A single sample gave rise to the 11 T cell receptor beta chains below, sequenced in a study of T cell responses to AZD1222 COVID-19 vaccine. The protocol was immunoSEQ multiplex PCR, while the TCRdb copy is restricted to in-frame clones and leaves out a portion. Seen here are under 150,000 clones, 75% to 90% observed once, and the top ten hold 1.5% to 2%. The sequencing here drew on peripheral blood, taken 28 days after the second AZD1222 dose. All receptors come from an adult who received the AZD1222 COVID-19 vaccine.

The gene calls are TRBV7-8 and TRBJ1-6, with a weak D call TRBD1 (5 bases). CDR1 is SGHVS and CDR2 is FQNEAQ in the germline V gene. This CDR3 contains 16 residues. Trimming removed 5 bases from V and 5 bases from J, with 16 bases in between. CDR3 region: CASSLRESSDNSPLHF. The CDR3 DNA reads as TGTGCCAGCAGCCTCAGGGAGAGTAGCGATAATTCACCCCTCCACTTT.

A few counts support this clone. The CDR3 region is CAWSPLAAISYEQYF. CDR3 nucleotide sequence: TGTGCCTGGAGTCCACTGGCGGCCATCTCCTACGAGCAGTACTTC. The chain carries TRBV30 and TRBJ2-7; D gene unclear. V lost 2 bases to trimming and J lost 0 bases, with 14 bases between them. Germline CDR1 is GTSNPN and CDR2 is SVGIG (reference sequence). The CDR3 loop spans 15 amino acids.

This chain joins TRBV7-2 and TRBJ1-3; possible D gene TRBD1, 6 bases. This CDR3 has 15 residues. V was pared by 1 base and J by 2 bases, with 9 bases between. Germline lookup yields CDR1 SGHTA and CDR2 FQGNSA. The CDR3 DNA is TGTGCCAGCAGCTTAGTACAGGGAGCTGGAAACACCATATATTTT. As protein: CASSLVQGAGNTIYF.

V gene TRBV28 combines with J gene TRBJ1-5; the D gene is possibly TRBD1 (6 bases). The germline gives CDR1 MDHEN, CDR2 SYDVKM. Trimming shortened V by 7 bases and J by 1 base, and 14 bases separated the two germline ends. The CDR3 runs 15 residues. For the CDR3, the DNA is TGTGCCAGCATCCCAGGGGCTTCCAGCAATCAGCCCCAGCATTTT. Protein sequence: CASIPGASSNQPQHF.

The rearrangement links TRBV28 to TRBJ1-5; TRBD1 matches 7 bases. Germline V lookup: CDR1 MDHEN, CDR2 SYDVKM. The CDR3 is made up of 15 amino acids. Trimming removed 4 bases from V and 6 bases from J; junction bases left unmatched: 9. The CDR3 is CASSYATGNLQPQHF. The CDR3 nucleotides read TGTGCCAGCAGTTATGCGACAGGGAACCTTCAGCCCCAGCATTTT.

The rearrangement joins TRBV10-3 to TRBJ2-2; D is undetermined. V dropped 9 bases and J dropped 1 base, with 6 bases sitting between them. There are 12 residues in the CDR3. CDR1 is ENHRY and CDR2 is SYGVKD in the germline V gene. This CDR3 reads CAISLNTGELFF. The CDR3 DNA is TGTGCCATTAGCCTGAACACCGGGGAGCTGTTTTTT.

V gene TRBV3-1 (or the pseudogene TRBV3-2) combines with J gene TRBJ1-1, with a weak D call TRBD1 (5 bases). V was shortened by 3 bases and J by 4 bases, with 9 bases between the two germline ends. The CDR3 is made up of 13 amino acids. Germline V gene data show CDR1 as LGHDT and CDR2 as YNNKEL (reference sequence). CDR3 sequence reads: CASSHSGGTEAFF. The CDR3 region has the DNA TGTGCCAGCAGCCATTCTGGGGGCACTGAAGCTTTCTTT.

This clone was observed once. The chain employs TRBV7-6 and TRBJ1-6; 9 bases line up with TRBD1. The J segment lost 7 bases and the V segment lost 1 base, leaving 14 bases of the junction unmatched. Germline CDR1 SGHVS, CDR2 FNYEAQ. The CDR3 is 19 amino acids. Here the CDR3 DNA reads TGTGCCAGCAGCTTAGTAGCGGGCGTGGACAGGGGCCCGAATTCACCCCTCCACTTT. This codes for CASSLVAGVDRGPNSPLHF.

This chain joins TRBV10-3 and TRBJ1-2; D uncertain. Trimming pared 6 bases from V and 8 bases from J, leaving 10 bases between. The germline gives CDR1 ENHRY, CDR2 SYGVKD. The CDR3 covers 11 residues. CDR3 in amino acids: CAIRVGGGYTF. The CDR3 DNA reads TGTGCCATCAGGGTTGGAGGAGGCTACACCTTC.

The CDR3 spells CTSSPGGRGTDTQYF. The CDR3 region has the DNA TGCACCAGCAGCCCGGGGGGAAGGGGCACAGATACGCAGTATTTT. The chain combines TRBV1 with TRBJ2-3; the table's D call, TRBD2, has no DNA check behind it. TRBV1 is a documented pseudogene. The CDR3 has 15 residues.

V usage is TRBV28 and J usage is TRBJ1-3, with a weak D call TRBD1 (5 bases). Germline V CDR1 and CDR2: MDHEN, SYDVKM. The germline V and J ends were trimmed by 8 bases and 6 bases, with 14 bases remaining between them. The CDR3 length is 13 residues. The CDR3 reads CASRPQGINTIYF. The CDR3, as DNA: TGTGCCAGCCGCCCCCAGGGAATAAACACCATATATTTT.